These 22 T cell receptor beta chains share one sample of origin, sequenced in a study of T-cell memory formation after mild COVID-19. TCRdb used MiXCR to reprocess the 5' RACE reads, holding one entry per CDR3 protein. In the table there are roughly 300,000 distinct CDR3 sequences, 8% to 9% of which are singletons. Sequencing input: PBMCs or a T cell subset sorted from them (not recorded which). Every receptor here comes from a man in his late teens or twenties who had mild COVID-19 (a few samples of this study predate the infection). Cell type and time point are not known.

The chain recombines TRBV7-2 with TRBJ1-6; TRBD1 matches at 9 bases. CDR3 length equals 14 residues. Germline trimming cut 4 bases from V and 8 bases from J; bases unmatched to any gene: 3. CDR1 and CDR2 (germline): SGHTA, FQGNSA. CDR3 sequence: CASSSRQGDSPLHF. The CDR3 DNA follows: TGTGCCAGCAGCTCCAGACAGGGGGATTCACCCCTCCACTTT.

V usage is TRBV29-1 and J usage is TRBJ2-5, with TRBD2 matching over 7 bases. The CDR3 is 13 residues long. CDR1 is SQVTM, CDR2 ANQGSEA, per germline. Trimming took 5 bases from V and 0 from J; bases not matched to a gene: 3. The chain's CDR3 is CSVLLADQETQYF. The DNA of the CDR3 is TGCAGCGTTTTGCTAGCGGACCAAGAGACCCAGTACTTC.

This chain links TRBV6-5 with TRBJ1-5; 9 bases are shared with TRBD1. The CDR3 loop spans 15 amino acids. The germline V gene has CDR1 MNHEY and CDR2 SVGAGI. V dropped 6 bases and J dropped 5; count of bases not matched to a gene: 8. CDR3 sequence reads: CASRHTGQGDQPQHF. The CDR3 nucleotides are TGTGCCAGCAGACATACGGGACAGGGAGATCAGCCCCAGCATTTT.

The chain combines TRBV5-1 with TRBJ2-1; 9 nucleotides agree with TRBD1. The CDR3 runs to 14 residues. Germline CDR1 SGHRS, CDR2 YFSETQ. Germline trimming cut 4 bases from V and 8 bases from J; bases unmatched to any gene: 7. CDR3 region: CASSQGQGSHEQFF. The CDR3 DNA follows: TGCGCCAGCAGCCAGGGACAGGGAAGCCATGAGCAGTTCTTC.

The V and J genes are TRBV7-9 and TRBJ2-7; the D gene is possibly TRBD2 (5 bases). CDR1 and CDR2 from the germline V gene are SEHNR and FQNEAQ (reference sequence). The CDR3 length is 12 residues. Between the trimmed V and J ends, which lost 5 bases and 2 bases, there was a span of 7 bases. The DNA of the CDR3 is TGTGCCAGCAGCGCCGGGACCTACGAGCAGTACGTC. This sequence encodes CASSAGTYEQYV.

This clonotype was seen a few times. The chain is built from TRBV7-9 and TRBJ2-1; the match to TRBD2 covers 10 bases. CDR3 length: 17 amino acids. V lost 0 bases to trimming and J lost 6 bases; unmatched junction nucleotides: 8. The V gene's germline CDR1 is SEHNR and CDR2 FQNEAQ (reference sequence). CDR3 protein: CASSLASLAGAINEQFF. In DNA, the CDR3 is TGTGCCAGCAGCTTAGCTAGCCTAGCGGGGGCGATCAATGAGCAGTTCTTC.

This clonotype was picked up a small number of times. The J gene is TRBJ1-6, the V gene TRBV9, with D maybe TRBD1 (5 bases). This CDR3 spans 15 amino acids. V was shortened by 5 bases and J by 10 bases, with 19 bases between the two germline ends. Germline V gives CDR1 SGDLS, CDR2 YYNGEE. The CDR3 DNA reads TGTGCCAGCAGTGCAGCGGGGGGGTTAAACTCACCCCTCCACTTT. This codes for CASSAAGGLNSPLHF.

Many counts were recorded for this clonotype. The chain recombines TRBV7-3 with TRBJ2-3; the D gene is possibly TRBD2 (6 bases). Trimming removed 5 bases at V and 8 bases at J, with 11 bases between. Germline CDR1 and CDR2: SGHTA and FQGTGA. CDR3 size: 12 residues. Here the CDR3 DNA reads TGTGCCAGCAGCAGGGACTTCGTTACGCAGTATTTT. Translated, it gives CASSRDFVTQYF.

This clonotype has only a few counts. This chain connects TRBV29-1 to TRBJ2-7; tentatively, D is TRBD2 (5 bases). Germline CDR1 is SQVTM and CDR2 is ANQGSEA. The CDR3 runs to 13 residues. Between the trimmed V and J ends, which lost 5 bases and 2 bases, there was a span of 13 bases. CDR3 nucleotides: TGCAGCGTTTCTCCGGGGTTTCCCTACGAGCAGTACTTC. Its translation: CSVSPGFPYEQYF.

This clonotype occurred many times. The rearrangement joins TRBV12-3 or TRBV12-4 to TRBJ2-7; 7 positions match TRBD2. V shed 3 bases and J 3 bases; nucleotides not matched to a gene: 5. The CDR3 is made up of 14 amino acids. For the CDR3, the DNA is TGTGCCAGCAGTTTCGCGGGCGGGGGCTACGAGCAGTACTTC. Amino acid sequence: CASSFAGGGYEQYF.

This sequence joins TRBV29-1 and TRBJ2-7; 7 positions match TRBD2. V shed 2 bases, J shed 4 bases, and the junction held 5 bases outside the gene matches. This CDR3 is built from 13 residues. CDR1 SQVTM and CDR2 ANQGSEA come from the germline V gene. CDR3 bases: TGCAGCGTTGAACGGGGGGAAGGTTACGAGCAGTACTTC. This translates into CSVERGEGYEQYF.

The chain uses TRBV27 and TRBJ2-3; possible D gene TRBD1, 5 bases. Trimming took off 7 bases at V and 6 bases at J, with 5 bases between the two ends. The CDR3 covers 10 residues. Germline values: CDR1 MNHEY, CDR2 SMNVEV (reference sequence). The CDR3 protein is CASTGDTQYF. The CDR3 DNA reads as TGTGCCAGCACAGGGGATACGCAGTATTTT.

This clonotype was recorded a few times. The gene calls are TRBV14 and TRBJ2-7; 8 bases line up with TRBD2. The CDR3 loop spans 15 amino acids. Germline V gives CDR1 SGHDN, CDR2 FVKESK. V shed 6 bases and J 2 bases; nucleotides not matched to a gene: 9. DNA of the CDR3: TGTGCCAGCAGAAAAGCGGGGGCCTTTACCTACGAGCAGTACTTC. Its translation is CASRKAGAFTYEQYF.

This clonotype has a handful of counts. The gene calls are TRBV12-3 or TRBV12-4 and TRBJ2-1; tentatively, D is TRBD2 (6 bases). Between the trimmed V and J ends, which lost 8 bases and 7 bases, there was a span of 18 bases. This CDR3 has 14 residues. In DNA form, the CDR3 reads TGTGCCAGCTCTTTGGGTCCAGGGAGGAATGAGCAGTTCTTC. Its translation: CASSLGPGRNEQFF.

This clonotype has only a few counts. The chain carries TRBV6-5 and TRBJ1-6, with 8 bases aligning to TRBD1. The germline CDR1 and CDR2 sequences are MNHEY and SVGAGI. The CDR3 spans 16 residues. The J segment lost 8 bases and the V segment lost 0 bases, leaving 6 bases of the junction unmatched. CDR3 DNA sequence: TGTGCCAGCAGTTACTCGGGGACAGGACACTATTCACCCCTCCACTTT. Amino acids: CASSYSGTGHYSPLHF.

J is TRBJ2-3 and V is TRBV20-1; D is unresolved. The germline V and J ends were trimmed by 5 bases and 0 bases, with 9 bases remaining between them. Germline CDR1 reads DFQATT; CDR2 reads SNEGSKA (reference sequence). The CDR3 is 13 amino acids. CDR3 nucleotides: TGCAGTGCTGGGCTCTATAGCACAGATACGCAGTATTTT. As protein: CSAGLYSTDTQYF.

At least ten counts were recorded for this clonotype. The chain carries TRBV2 and TRBJ2-3, with 10 bases lining up with TRBD1. Germline CDR1 is SNHLY and CDR2 is FYNNEI. The CDR3 is 15 amino acids. V shed 6 bases, J shed 6 bases, and the junction held 9 bases outside the gene matches. The CDR3 loop is CASRGDRGSGDTQYF. The CDR3 coding sequence is TGTGCCAGCAGGGGGGACAGGGGATCCGGGGATACGCAGTATTTT.

The chain links TRBV11-3 to TRBJ2-3; TRBD2 matches 10 bases. Germline CDR1 reads SGHNT; CDR2 reads YENEEA. The CDR3 is 17 amino acids. Unmatched junction bases numbered 11, after V lost 0 bases and J lost 8 bases. CDR3 sequence (DNA): TGTGCCAGCAGCTTAGATAGGTCTAGCGGGAGTAGAAGTACGCAGTATTTT. It specifies CASSLDRSSGSRSTQYF.

This clonotype has more than one count but fewer than ten. The chain combines TRBV6-2 or TRBV6-3 with TRBJ2-3; possible D gene TRBD2, 6 bases. The germline V gene encodes CDR1 MNHEY and CDR2 SVGEGT. Deletions cut 2 bases from V and 5 bases from J, with 11 bases between. The CDR3 is 14 residues long. The CDR3 protein is CASSYRRGLDTQYF. The CDR3 coding sequence is TGTGCCAGCAGTTACCGGCGGGGATTAGATACGCAGTATTTT.

This chain connects TRBV5-1 to TRBJ2-6, with a tentative D call TRBD2 (5 bases). Germline V CDR1 and CDR2: SGHRS, YFSETQ. Trimming stripped 3 bases from V and 2 bases from J, with 9 bases between. The CDR3 spans 15 residues. CDR3 amino acids: CASSWGAAGANVLTF. CDR3 nucleotides: TGCGCCAGCAGCTGGGGAGCCGCTGGGGCCAACGTCCTGACTTTC.

This clonotype was observed a handful of times. V usage is TRBV7-9 and J usage is TRBJ1-2; possibly TRBD1 for D (6 bases). The germline gives CDR1 SEHNR, CDR2 FQNEAQ (reference sequence). The length of the CDR3 is 15 residues. Trimming removed 5 bases at V and 8 bases at J, with 21 bases between. The CDR3 protein is CASSPIGPGALGYTF. Here the CDR3 DNA reads TGTGCCAGCAGCCCGATCGGCCCAGGGGCGCTAGGCTACACCTTC.

This clonotype was counted between two and nine times. V gene TRBV14 combines with J gene TRBJ1-6; D not certain. Trimming removed 4 bases from V and 7 bases from J, with 17 bases in between. Germline V gives CDR1 SGHDN, CDR2 FVKESK. The CDR3 runs 16 residues. Here the CDR3 DNA reads TGTGCCAGCAGCCTATATCTAGGGTCGGCGAATTCACCCCTCCACTTT. Protein: CASSLYLGSANSPLHF.